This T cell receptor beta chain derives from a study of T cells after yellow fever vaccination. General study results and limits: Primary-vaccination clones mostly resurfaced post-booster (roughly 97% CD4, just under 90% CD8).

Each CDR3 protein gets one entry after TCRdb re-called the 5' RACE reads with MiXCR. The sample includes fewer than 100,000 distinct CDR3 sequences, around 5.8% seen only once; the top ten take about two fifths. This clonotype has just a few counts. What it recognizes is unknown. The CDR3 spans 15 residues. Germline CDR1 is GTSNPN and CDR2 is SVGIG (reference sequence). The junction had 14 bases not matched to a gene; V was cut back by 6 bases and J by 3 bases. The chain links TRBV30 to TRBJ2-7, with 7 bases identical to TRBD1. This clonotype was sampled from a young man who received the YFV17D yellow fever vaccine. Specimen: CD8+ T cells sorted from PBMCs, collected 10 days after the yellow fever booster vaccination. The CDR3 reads CACTQRGRGIYEQYF. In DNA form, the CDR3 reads TGTGCCTGTACCCAGCGAGGCAGGGGGATCTACGAGCAGTACTTC.